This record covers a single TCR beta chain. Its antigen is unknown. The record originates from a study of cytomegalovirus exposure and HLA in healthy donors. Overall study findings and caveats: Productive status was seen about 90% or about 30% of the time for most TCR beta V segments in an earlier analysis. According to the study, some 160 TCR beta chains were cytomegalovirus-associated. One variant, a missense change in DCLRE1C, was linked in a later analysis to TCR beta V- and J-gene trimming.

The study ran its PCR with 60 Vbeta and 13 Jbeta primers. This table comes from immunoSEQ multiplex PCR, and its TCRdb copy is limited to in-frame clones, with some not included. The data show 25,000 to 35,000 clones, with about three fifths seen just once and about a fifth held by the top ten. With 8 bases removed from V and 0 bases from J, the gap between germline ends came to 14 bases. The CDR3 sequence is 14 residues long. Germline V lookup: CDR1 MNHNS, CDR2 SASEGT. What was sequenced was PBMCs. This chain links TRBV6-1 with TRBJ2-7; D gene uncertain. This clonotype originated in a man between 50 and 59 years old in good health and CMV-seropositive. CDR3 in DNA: TGTGCCAGCCTCCAGACATGGAACTCCTACGAGCAGTACTTC. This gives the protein CASLQTWNSYEQYF.